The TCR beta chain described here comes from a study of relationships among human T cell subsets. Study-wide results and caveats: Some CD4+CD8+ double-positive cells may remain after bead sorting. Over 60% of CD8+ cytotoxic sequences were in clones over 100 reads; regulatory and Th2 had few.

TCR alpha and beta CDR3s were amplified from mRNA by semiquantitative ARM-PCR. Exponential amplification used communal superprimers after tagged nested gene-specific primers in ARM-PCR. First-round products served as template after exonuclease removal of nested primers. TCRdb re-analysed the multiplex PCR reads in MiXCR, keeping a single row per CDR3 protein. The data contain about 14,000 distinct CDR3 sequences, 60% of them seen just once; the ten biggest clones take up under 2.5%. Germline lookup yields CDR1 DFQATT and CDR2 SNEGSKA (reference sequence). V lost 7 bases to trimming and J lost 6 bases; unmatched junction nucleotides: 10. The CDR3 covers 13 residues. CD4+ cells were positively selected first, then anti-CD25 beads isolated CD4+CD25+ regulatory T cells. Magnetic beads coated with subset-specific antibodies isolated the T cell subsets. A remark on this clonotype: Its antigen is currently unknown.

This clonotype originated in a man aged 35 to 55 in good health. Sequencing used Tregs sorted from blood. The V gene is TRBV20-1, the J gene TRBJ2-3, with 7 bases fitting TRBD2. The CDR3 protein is CSGLGAGVDTQYF. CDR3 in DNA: TGCAGTGGACTCGGTGCGGGAGTGGATACGCAGTATTTT.